What follows are 26 T cell receptor beta chains derived from one specimen sequenced in a study of OX40 agonist ivuxolimab in advanced cancers. The table came from immunoSEQ multiplex PCR; TCRdb's copy has only in-frame clones and leaves some out. There are around 100,000 clones in the sample; more than 85% occur only once, and 0.5% to 0.65% lies in the top ten. The source was CD4+ or CD8+ T cells sorted from blood, collected in a trial of the OX40 agonist ivuxolimab. The origin of the receptors is an adult with an advanced solid tumor such as melanoma, head and neck, liver or kidney cancer.

The chain couples TRBV7-3 to TRBJ2-3; D remains unclear. Germline values: CDR1 SGHTA, CDR2 FQGTGA. V lost 4 bases and J 0 bases, leaving 11 bases between the germline ends. This CDR3 region has 15 residues. This chain's CDR3 is CASSSAITSTDTQYF. The CDR3 nucleotides are TGTGCCAGCAGCTCAGCGATTACTAGCACAGATACGCAGTATTTT.

The chain employs TRBV5-6 and TRBJ2-5; the D is unclear. V gave up 4 bases and J gave up 5 bases, with 18 bases separating them. CDR3 length: 15 amino acids. Germline V gene sequence: CDR1 SGHDT, CDR2 YYEEEE. CDR3 sequence: CASSTGLSTSETQYF. In nucleotides, the CDR3 is TGTGCCAGCAGCACTGGATTGTCCACGAGCGAGACCCAGTACTTC.

The chain uses TRBV4-1 and TRBJ2-1; D is unresolved. CDR1 is MGHRA, CDR2 YSYEKL, per germline. V gave up 4 bases and J gave up 8 bases, with 12 bases separating them. This CDR3 is built from 13 residues. CDR3 loop: CASSRLPLDEQFF. In nucleotides, the CDR3 is TGCGCCAGCAGCCGACTTCCTCTCGATGAGCAGTTCTTC.

V usage is TRBV19 and J usage is TRBJ2-7; the match to TRBD1 covers 9 bases. Losses at the gene ends were 5 bases for V and 1 base for J; bases not matched to a gene: 12. The V gene's germline CDR1 is LNHDA and CDR2 SQIVND (reference sequence). CDR3 size: 17 residues. CDR3 sequence reads: CASSSGQGMAGSYEQYF. The CDR3 nucleotides are TGTGCCAGTAGTTCGGGACAGGGAATGGCAGGTTCCTACGAGCAGTACTTC.

In this sample, this clone turned up a few times. The J gene is TRBJ1-3, the V gene TRBV7-9, with TRBD1 as a possible D gene (5 bases). This CDR3 has 13 amino acids. Germline CDR1 and CDR2: SEHNR and FQNEAQ (reference sequence). Trimming took off 8 bases at V and 2 bases at J, with 10 bases between the two ends. The CDR3 spells CASSPGAGNTIYF. In nucleotides, the CDR3 is TGTGCCAGCTCCCCGGGGGCTGGAAACACCATATATTTT.

The gene calls are TRBV5-1 and TRBJ2-3; TRBD2 agrees at 13 bases. The CDR3 has 16 residues. V lost 0 bases, J lost 6 bases, and 4 bases stayed unmatched. Germline loops: CDR1 SGHRS, CDR2 YFSETQ. In DNA, the CDR3 is TGCGCCAGCAGCTTGGGTACTAGCGGGAGGGATGATACGCAGTATTTT. It encodes CASSLGTSGRDDTQYF.

The V call is TRBV4-3, the J call TRBJ2-1, with 8 positions matching TRBD2. The V gene's germline CDR1 is LGHNA and CDR2 YSLEER. This CDR3 comprises 16 residues. V dropped 1 base and J dropped 7; count of bases not matched to a gene: 9. CDR3 protein: CASSQGRGRTMNEQFF. CDR3 DNA sequence: TGCGCCAGCAGCCAAGGGCGCGGGAGGACTATGAATGAGCAGTTCTTC.

This chain links TRBV4-1 with TRBJ2-7, with TRBD2 matching over 10 bases. V dropped 3 bases and J dropped 3; count of bases not matched to a gene: 8. The V gene's germline CDR1 is MGHRA and CDR2 YSYEKL. The CDR3 runs 16 residues. The CDR3 loop is CASSHATSGLNYEQYF. The CDR3 nucleotides read TGCGCCAGCAGCCATGCGACTAGCGGGTTAAACTACGAGCAGTACTTC.

This clone was seen a single time. The chain couples TRBV29-1 to TRBJ2-3; D is uncertain. CDR1 is SQVTM, CDR2 ANQGSEA, per germline. With 4 bases removed from V and 2 bases from J, the gap between germline ends came to 10 bases. The CDR3 runs to 13 residues. The CDR3 nucleotides read TGCAGCGTTGCCGGACGGGCCACAGATACGCAGTATTTT. Translation: CSVAGRATDTQYF.

A word on this clone: An end of the junction does not agree with germline; a read error may underlie this. J is TRBJ2-1 and V is TRBV7-7, with D perhaps matching TRBD1 (5 bases). From germline, CDR1 is SSHAT and CDR2 FNYEAQ (reference sequence). The CDR3 runs 15 residues. DNA for the CDR3: TGTGCTAGCAGCTTAGGGGTGTCGCCGGTCAATGAGCAGTTCTTC. Translation: CASSLGVSPVNEQFF.

This clone was found once. The rearrangement links TRBV29-1 to TRBJ2-3; the D is unclear. Germline values: CDR1 SQVTM, CDR2 ANQGSEA. Trimming took 6 bases from V and 1 from J, leaving 11 bases between them. The CDR3 totals 13 residues. The CDR3 nucleotides are TGCAGCGTGGCGAGAGGAGGCACAGATACGCAGTATTTT. The encoded protein is CSVARGGTDTQYF.

The chain employs TRBV28 and TRBJ1-1; D remains unclear. V lost 8 bases, J lost 0 bases, and 16 bases lay in between. Germline V gene lookup returns CDR1 MDHEN and CDR2 SYDVKM. This CDR3 is 15 amino acids long. DNA of the CDR3: TGTGCCAGCCCCGGGCAGCCTGACATGAACACTGAAGCTTTCTTT. It yields the protein CASPGQPDMNTEAFF.

This clone was detected once. This chain joins TRBV6-6 and TRBJ1-1; 7 positions match TRBD1. Per germline, CDR1 MNHNY and CDR2 SVGAGI (reference sequence). The V segment lost 7 bases and the J segment 1 base; nucleotides outside the gene matches: 9. The CDR3 runs 15 residues. This CDR3 reads CASTDREGGNTEAFF. CDR3 nucleotide sequence: TGTGCCAGCACAGACAGGGAAGGCGGGAACACTGAAGCTTTCTTT.

V is TRBV7-9 and J is TRBJ2-7; D might be TRBD2 (7 bases). Trimming took off 4 bases at V and 12 bases at J, with 22 bases between the two ends. This CDR3 region has 14 residues. The germline gives CDR1 SEHNR, CDR2 FQNEAQ (reference sequence). The CDR3 reads CASSSAGASGGTYF. Written as DNA, the CDR3 is TGTGCCAGCAGCTCCGCAGGGGCTAGCGGAGGTACGTACTTC.

This clone was seen more than once but under ten times. The chain employs TRBV2 and TRBJ1-5, with D uncertain. Germline assignment: CDR1 SNHLY and CDR2 FYNNEI. V lost 2 bases to trimming and J lost 9 bases, with 8 bases between them. CDR3 length: 12 amino acids. The CDR3 protein is CASSESGGPQHF. CDR3 nucleotide sequence: TGTGCCAGCAGTGAATCCGGCGGGCCCCAGCATTTT. Full variable domain (remainder filled in from reference TRBV2 and TRBJ1-5): EPEVTQTPSHQVTQMGQEVILRCVPISNHLYFYWYRQILGQKVEFLVSFYNNEISEKSEIFDDQFSVERPDGSNFTLKIRSTKLEDSAMYFCASSESGGPQHFGDGTRLSIL.

J is TRBJ2-7 and V is TRBV7-2, with D tentatively TRBD1 (5 bases). The CDR3 extends over 15 amino acids. Trimming shortened V by 2 bases and J by 2 bases, and 13 bases separated the two germline ends. CDR1 SGHTA and CDR2 FQGNSA come from the germline V gene. The CDR3 bases are TGTGCCAGCAGCTTAAGGTTAGGGGATCCCTACGAGCAGTACTTC. It codes for CASSLRLGDPYEQYF.

CDR3 DNA: TGTGCCAGCAGTGGACTAGCGGGAGTTGGCGGTGAGCAGTTCTTC. Translation: CASSGLAGVGGEQFF. The V gene is TRBV27, the J gene TRBJ2-1; TRBD2 matches 13 bases. J was trimmed by 9 bases and V by 5 bases; bases with no gene match: 7. This CDR3 has 15 residues. In germline, CDR1 is MNHEY, CDR2 SMNVEV (reference sequence).

The chain combines TRBV5-8 with TRBJ2-5; D gene ambiguous. The CDR3 sequence is 13 residues long. V lost 5 bases to trimming and J lost 0 bases, with 8 bases between them. The germline V gene has CDR1 SGHTS and CDR2 YDEGEE. CDR3 residues: CASSFHYQETQYF. For the CDR3, the DNA is TGTGCCAGCAGTTTCCATTACCAAGAGACCCAGTACTTC.

This chain uses TRBV2 with TRBJ2-5; no definite D call. CDR3 length: 13 amino acids. Germline V CDR1 and CDR2: SNHLY, FYNNEI. The V end lost 10 bases, the J end lost 2 bases, and 14 bases lay between the germline ends. The CDR3 bases are TGTGCCACCTACTACTTGACACAAGAGACCCAGTACTTC. This sequence encodes CATYYLTQETQYF.

The chain combines TRBV7-9 with TRBJ2-7; 7 positions match TRBD1. V trimming: 2 bases; J trimming: 3 bases; junction bases outside the gene matches: 4. CDR3 length: 14 residues. CDR1 is SEHNR and CDR2 is FQNEAQ in the germline V gene (reference sequence). Here the CDR3 DNA reads TGTGCCAGCAGCTTACGGGACAGATACTACGAGCAGTACTTC. This translates into CASSLRDRYYEQYF.

The chain combines TRBV18 with TRBJ2-7; TRBD1 might be the D (6 bases). Germline V gene sequence: CDR1 KGHSH, CDR2 LQKENI. V gave up 6 bases and J gave up 0 bases, with 12 bases separating them. The CDR3 is made up of 14 amino acids. The CDR3 DNA reads as TGTGCCAGCTCCCCGAGACAGGACTCCTACGAGCAGTACTTC. This sequence encodes CASSPRQDSYEQYF.

This chain uses TRBV19 with TRBJ2-1; unclear D gene. Trimming left V 1 base short and J 4 bases short, with 5 bases between. The germline gives CDR1 LNHDA, CDR2 SQIVND (reference sequence). This CDR3 region has 13 residues. The CDR3 DNA sequence: TGTGCCAGTAGTATAGTTGAGTACAATGAGCAGTTCTTC. The encoded protein is CASSIVEYNEQFF. Filled out from reference TRBV19 and TRBJ2-1, the complete variable domain reads DGGITQSPKYLFRKEGQNVTLSCEQNLNHDAMYWYRQDPGQGLRLIYYSQIVNDFQKGDIAEGYSVSREKKESFPLTVTSAQKNPTAFYLCASSIVEYNEQFFGPGTRLTVL.

The gene calls are TRBV6-4 and TRBJ1-1; no clear D. Trimming cost V 8 bases and J 4 bases, with 14 bases left between them. This CDR3 region has 13 residues. Per the germline V gene, CDR1 is MRHNA and CDR2 is SNTAGT. DNA for the CDR3: TGTGCCAGCGGCTCCCAGGCGGGCACTGAAGCTTTCTTT. It codes for CASGSQAGTEAFF.

V and J are TRBV7-8 and TRBJ1-4; D not certain. The germline V gene has CDR1 SGHVS and CDR2 FQNEAQ. The CDR3 is made up of 15 amino acids. V gave up 0 bases and J gave up 7 bases, with 12 bases separating them. The CDR3 sequence is CASSLAHSLGEKLFF. The CDR3 nucleotides are TGTGCCAGCAGCTTAGCCCACAGCTTGGGTGAAAAACTGTTTTTT.

The gene calls are TRBV6-1 and TRBJ2-2; 8 bases are a match to TRBD1. Germline CDR1 and CDR2: MNHNS and SASEGT. This CDR3 has 14 amino acids. The V segment lost 8 bases and the J segment 1 base; nucleotides outside the gene matches: 3. CDR3 amino acids: CASVGQGNTGELFF. CDR3 bases: TGTGCCAGCGTCGGACAGGGGAACACCGGGGAGCTGTTTTTT.

The rearrangement joins TRBV12-5 to TRBJ2-7; 7 bases are a match to TRBD2. CDR3 length: 13 amino acids. The junction had 7 bases not matched to a gene; V was cut back by 7 bases and J by 4 bases. Germline values: CDR1 LGHNT, CDR2 FRNRAP. The CDR3 bases are TGTGCTAGTGCCCTGGGGGGGTCGTACGAGCAGTACTTC. Translated, it gives CASALGGSYEQYF.